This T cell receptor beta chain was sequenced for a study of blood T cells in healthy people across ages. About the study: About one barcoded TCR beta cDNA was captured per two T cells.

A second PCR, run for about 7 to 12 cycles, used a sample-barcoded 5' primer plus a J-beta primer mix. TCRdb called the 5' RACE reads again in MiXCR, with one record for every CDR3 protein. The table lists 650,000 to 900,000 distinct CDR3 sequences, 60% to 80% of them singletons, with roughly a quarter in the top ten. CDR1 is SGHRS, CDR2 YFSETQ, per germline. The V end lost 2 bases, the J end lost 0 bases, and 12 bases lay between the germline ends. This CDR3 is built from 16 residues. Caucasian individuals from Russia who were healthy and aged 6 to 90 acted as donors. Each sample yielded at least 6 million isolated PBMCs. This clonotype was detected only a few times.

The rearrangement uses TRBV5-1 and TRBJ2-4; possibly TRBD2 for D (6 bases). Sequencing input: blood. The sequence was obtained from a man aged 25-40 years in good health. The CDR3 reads CASSFQDGGAKNIQYF. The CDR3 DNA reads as TGCGCCAGCAGCTTCCAGGACGGGGGAGCCAAAAACATTCAGTACTTC.